This TCR beta chain was documented in a study of shared clonotypes between healthy human individuals. Broader study findings: The researchers took only blood, and tissue repertoires probably look different. Naive subsets tended to show greater estimated richness than memory subsets. Shared clonotypes: roughly 4.7% naive CD4, around 3.5% naive CD8, less than 2.5% memory CD4, approximately 0.4% memory CD8.

It was into CD45RA+ naive and CD45RA-negative memory subsets that the CD4+ cells were split. Some clones are missing from TCRdb's copy, which holds only in-frame ones; the method was immunoSEQ multiplex PCR. The repertoire consists of 2,100,000 or so clones, with 95% occurring once and the leading ten covering approximately 0.13%. Trimming took 5 bases from V and 5 from J; bases not matched to a gene: 4. The CDR3 runs 14 residues. CDR1 is ENHRY and CDR2 is SYGVKD in the germline V gene. Note on this clone: Its target is not known.

The sequence was obtained from a man aged 18 to 30 in good health. This chain links TRBV10-3 with TRBJ1-1, with 11 nucleotides matching TRBD1. What was sequenced was naive CD4+ T cells sorted from blood. Subset of the sample: CD45RA+ positively selected. The CDR3 sequence is CAISPGTGGTEAFF. For the CDR3, the DNA is TGTGCCATCAGTCCTGGGACAGGGGGGACTGAAGCTTTCTTT.